This entry features one T cell receptor (beta chain) sequence. The target antigen is unknown. TCR beta cDNA libraries included unique molecular identifiers. Input populations of about 0.85 to 11 million T cells gave rise to some 500,000 cDNA molecules. Each CDR3 protein is one row after TCRdb ran MiXCR on the PCR reads. The table records about 820,000 distinct CDR3 sequences, around 53% of them present only once. The source of the sample is a study of post-analysis software for immune sequencing data. J was trimmed by 3 bases and V by 8 bases; bases with no gene match: 6. The CDR3 has 13 amino acids. Germline V lookup: CDR1 SQVTM, CDR2 ANQGSEA. Study conclusions and caveats: The five TRBV segments detected at higher frequency in patients than in controls included TRBV5-6, TRBV5-1 and TRBV20-1.

Sequenced input: blood. The V gene is TRBV29-1, the J gene TRBJ2-1; TRBD1 agrees at 8 bases. The sequence came from a girl between 10 and 17 years old with multiple sclerosis. CDR3 region: CSTYDRGYNEQFF. CDR3 DNA sequence: TGCAGCACCTACGACAGGGGCTACAATGAGCAGTTCTTC.